The rows below give T cell receptor beta chains drawn from one sample of a study of cytomegalovirus exposure and HLA in healthy donors. Measured with immunoSEQ multiplex PCR; TCRdb has only the in-frame clones, and not every one. The sample comprises 200,000 or so clones, over 65% of which are singletons, and roughly 0.62% rests with the top ten. The material sequenced was PBMCs. Source of these receptors: a man younger than 30 in good health and CMV-seronegative. Each CDR3 is given with its conserved first and last residue. The order of the fields is J gene, V gene, CDR3 protein.

>TRBJ1-2|TRBV7-6
CASSPEHSFGYTF
>TRBJ2-7|TRBV20-1
CSAREREQYF
>TRBJ2-7|TRBV28
CASTTSGYEQYF
>TRBJ1-1|TRBV2
CASRQQVTGTEAFF
>TRBJ1-2|TRBV27
CASSFTGPTGYTF
>TRBJ2-2|TRBV5-1
CASSAYEYRVPTGELFF
>TRBJ1-1|TRBV30
CAWRGKQGNTEAFF
>TRBJ2-1|TRBV5-1
CASSLRGWSYNEQFF
>TRBJ2-7|TRBV6-1
CASSNSAGGPNEQYF
>TRBJ2-1|TRBV5-1
CASSLRLAGKASDEQFF
>TRBJ1-5|TRBV7-6
CASSPRQGNQPQHF
>TRBJ2-1|TRBV6-1
CASTITRAGYNEQFF
>TRBJ2-7|TRBV2
CASSGTSGSYEQYF
>TRBJ2-5|TRBV9
CASSSRLGVQETQYF
>TRBJ1-5|TRBV6-1
CASRPQRENQPQHF
>TRBJ1-1|TRBV29-1
CSPVRVRGTEAFF
>TRBJ1-5|TRBV6-6
CASSPGTGSNQPQHF
>TRBJ1-2|TRBV29-1
CSVEVGAGGYTF
>TRBJ2-4|TRBV2
CASRGTSEKNIQYF
>TRBJ2-1|TRBV2
CASSEALAYNEQFF
>TRBJ2-7|TRBV30
CASLWGGSYEQYF
>TRBJ1-2|TRBV21-1
CASSTMSWGDYGYTF
>TRBJ2-7|TRBV7-9
CASSFNLRDREGGYEQYF
>TRBJ1-5|TRBV27
CASRVGGQPQHF
>TRBJ2-5|TRBV19
CASSFGTGPRETQYF
>TRBJ2-7|TRBV19
CASSMDRGLFYEQYF
>TRBJ1-1|TRBV7-6
CASSSDKNTEAFF
>TRBJ2-2|TRBV14
CASSPQGTGELFF